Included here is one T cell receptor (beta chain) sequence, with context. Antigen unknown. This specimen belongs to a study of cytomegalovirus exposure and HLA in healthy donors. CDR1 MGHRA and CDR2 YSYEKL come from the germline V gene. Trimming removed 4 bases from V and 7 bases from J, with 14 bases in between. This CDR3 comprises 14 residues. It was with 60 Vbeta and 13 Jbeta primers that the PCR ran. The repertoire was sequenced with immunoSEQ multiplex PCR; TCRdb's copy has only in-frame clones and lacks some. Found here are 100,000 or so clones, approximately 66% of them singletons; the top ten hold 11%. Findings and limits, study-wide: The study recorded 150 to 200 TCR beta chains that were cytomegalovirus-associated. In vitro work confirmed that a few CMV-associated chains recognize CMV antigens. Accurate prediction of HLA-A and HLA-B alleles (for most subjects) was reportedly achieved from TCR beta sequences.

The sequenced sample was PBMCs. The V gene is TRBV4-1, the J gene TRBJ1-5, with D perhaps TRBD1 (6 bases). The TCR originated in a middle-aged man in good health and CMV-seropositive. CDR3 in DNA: TGCGCCAGCAGCCGAGAGGGCAGGGGCCAGCCCCAGCATTTT. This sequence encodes CASSREGRGQPQHF.